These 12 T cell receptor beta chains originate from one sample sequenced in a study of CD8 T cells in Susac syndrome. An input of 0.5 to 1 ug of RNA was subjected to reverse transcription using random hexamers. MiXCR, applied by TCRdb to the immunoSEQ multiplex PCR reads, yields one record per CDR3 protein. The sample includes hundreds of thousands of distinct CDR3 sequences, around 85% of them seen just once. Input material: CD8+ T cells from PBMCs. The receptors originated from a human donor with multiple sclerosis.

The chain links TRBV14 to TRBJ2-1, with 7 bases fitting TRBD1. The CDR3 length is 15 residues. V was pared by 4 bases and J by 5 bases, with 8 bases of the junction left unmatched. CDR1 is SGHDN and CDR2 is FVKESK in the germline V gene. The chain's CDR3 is CASSPRTGTHNEQFF. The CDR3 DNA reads TGTGCCAGCAGCCCCCGGACAGGCACCCACAATGAGCAGTTCTTC.

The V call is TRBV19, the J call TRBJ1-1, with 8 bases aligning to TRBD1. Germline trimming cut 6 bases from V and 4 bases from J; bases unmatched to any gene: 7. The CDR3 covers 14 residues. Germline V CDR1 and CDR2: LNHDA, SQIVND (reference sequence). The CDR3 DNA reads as TGTGCCAGTAGCCCCGACACAGGGGGCACTGAAGCTTTCTTT. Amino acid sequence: CASSPDTGGTEAFF.

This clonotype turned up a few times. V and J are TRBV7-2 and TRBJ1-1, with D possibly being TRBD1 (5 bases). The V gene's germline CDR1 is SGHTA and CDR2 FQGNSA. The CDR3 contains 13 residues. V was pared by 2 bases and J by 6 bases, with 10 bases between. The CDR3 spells CASSLTRAAEAFF. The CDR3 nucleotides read TGTGCCAGCAGCTTAACCAGGGCCGCTGAAGCTTTCTTT. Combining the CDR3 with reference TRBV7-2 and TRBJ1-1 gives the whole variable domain GAGVSQSPSNKVTEKGKDVELRCDPISGHTALYWYRQSLGQGLEFLIYFQGNSAPDKSGLPSDRFSAERTGGSVSTLTIQRTQQEDSAVYLCASSLTRAAEAFFGQGTRLTVV.

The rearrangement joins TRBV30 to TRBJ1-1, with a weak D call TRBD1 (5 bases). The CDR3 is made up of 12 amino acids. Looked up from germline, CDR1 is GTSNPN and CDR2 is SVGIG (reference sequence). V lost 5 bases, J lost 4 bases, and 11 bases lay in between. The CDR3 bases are TGTGCCTGGGGGGACGGGAGCACTGAAGCTTTCTTT. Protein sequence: CAWGDGSTEAFF.

For the CDR3, the DNA is TGTGCCAGCAGTTTCTCCGGTGCATCCTACGAGCAGTACTTC. This codes for CASSFSGASYEQYF. The gene calls are TRBV27 and TRBJ2-7; D ambiguous. The V end lost 3 bases, the J end lost 1 base, and 10 bases lay between the germline ends. The CDR3 covers 14 residues. The germline CDR1 and CDR2 sequences are MNHEY and SMNVEV (reference sequence).

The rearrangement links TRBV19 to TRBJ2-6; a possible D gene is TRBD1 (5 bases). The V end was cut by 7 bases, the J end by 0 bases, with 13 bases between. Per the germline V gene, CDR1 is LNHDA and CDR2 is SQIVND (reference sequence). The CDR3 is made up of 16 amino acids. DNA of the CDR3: TGTGCCAGTACTCCGGACACCTTCTCTGGGGCCAACGTCCTGACTTTC. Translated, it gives CASTPDTFSGANVLTF.

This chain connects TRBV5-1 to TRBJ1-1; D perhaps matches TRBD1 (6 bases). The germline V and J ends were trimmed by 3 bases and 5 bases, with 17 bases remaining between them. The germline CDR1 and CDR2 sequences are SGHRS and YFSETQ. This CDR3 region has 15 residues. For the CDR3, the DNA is TGCGCCAGCAGCTGGGGTCAGGGGAGACGGACTGAAGCTTTCTTT. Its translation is CASSWGQGRRTEAFF. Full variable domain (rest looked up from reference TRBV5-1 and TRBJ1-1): KAGVTQTPRYLIKTRGQQVTLSCSPISGHRSVSWYQQTPGQGLQFLFEYFSETQRNKGNFPGRFSGRQFSNSRSEMNVSTLELGDSALYLCASSWGQGRRTEAFFGQGTRLTVV.

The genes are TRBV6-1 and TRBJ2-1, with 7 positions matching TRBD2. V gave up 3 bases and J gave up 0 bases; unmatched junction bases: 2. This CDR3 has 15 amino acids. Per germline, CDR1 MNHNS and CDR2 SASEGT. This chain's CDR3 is CASSDGGSSYNEQFF. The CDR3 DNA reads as TGTGCCAGCAGTGACGGGGGGAGCTCCTACAATGAGCAGTTCTTC.

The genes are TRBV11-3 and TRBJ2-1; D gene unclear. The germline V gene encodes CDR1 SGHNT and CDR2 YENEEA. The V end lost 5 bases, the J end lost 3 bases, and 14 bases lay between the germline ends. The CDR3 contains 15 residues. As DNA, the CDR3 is TGTGCCAGCAGCCATCTATCCGGGCACTACAATGAGCAGTTCTTC. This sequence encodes CASSHLSGHYNEQFF.

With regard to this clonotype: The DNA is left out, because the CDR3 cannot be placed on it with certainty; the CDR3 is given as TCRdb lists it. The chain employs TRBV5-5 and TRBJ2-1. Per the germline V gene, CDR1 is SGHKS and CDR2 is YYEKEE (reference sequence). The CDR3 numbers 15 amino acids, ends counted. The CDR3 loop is CASSSSGETYNEQFF.

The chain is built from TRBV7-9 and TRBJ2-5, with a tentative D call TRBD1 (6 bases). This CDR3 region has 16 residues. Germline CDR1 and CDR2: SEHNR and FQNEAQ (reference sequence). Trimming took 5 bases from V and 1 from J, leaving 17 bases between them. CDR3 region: CASSPTTGQRQETQYF. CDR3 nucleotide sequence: TGTGCCAGCAGCCCGACGACTGGACAGCGCCAAGAGACCCAGTACTTC.

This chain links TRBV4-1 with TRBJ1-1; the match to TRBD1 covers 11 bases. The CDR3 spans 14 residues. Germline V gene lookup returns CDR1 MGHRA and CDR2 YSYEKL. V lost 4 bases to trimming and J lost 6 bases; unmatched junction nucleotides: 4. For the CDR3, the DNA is TGCGCCAGCAGCCTCGGGGGACAGGGGGCTGAAGCTTTCTTT. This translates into CASSLGGQGAEAFF.